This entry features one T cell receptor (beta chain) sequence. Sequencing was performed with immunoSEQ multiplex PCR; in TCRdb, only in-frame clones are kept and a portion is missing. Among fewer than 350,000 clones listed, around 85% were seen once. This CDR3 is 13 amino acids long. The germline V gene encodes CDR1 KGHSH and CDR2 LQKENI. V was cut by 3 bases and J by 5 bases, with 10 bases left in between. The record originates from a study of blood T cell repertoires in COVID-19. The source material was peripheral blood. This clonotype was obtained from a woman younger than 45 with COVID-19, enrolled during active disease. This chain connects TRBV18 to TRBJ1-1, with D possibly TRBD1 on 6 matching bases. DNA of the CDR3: TGTGCCAGCTCACCGGGGGCGCTTACTGAAGCTTTCTTT. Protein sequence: CASSPGALTEAFF.